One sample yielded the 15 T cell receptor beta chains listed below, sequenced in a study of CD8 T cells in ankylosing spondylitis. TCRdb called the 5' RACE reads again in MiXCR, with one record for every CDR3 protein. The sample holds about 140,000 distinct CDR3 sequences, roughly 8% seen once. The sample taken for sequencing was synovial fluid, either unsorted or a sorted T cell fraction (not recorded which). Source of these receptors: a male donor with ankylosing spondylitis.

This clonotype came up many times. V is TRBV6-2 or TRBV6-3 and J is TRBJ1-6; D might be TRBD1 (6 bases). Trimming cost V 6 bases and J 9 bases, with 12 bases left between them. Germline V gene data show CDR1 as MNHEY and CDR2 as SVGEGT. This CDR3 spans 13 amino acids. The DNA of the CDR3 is TGTGCCAGCAGCCCGTCGGACAGTTCACCCCTCCACTTT. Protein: CASSPSDSSPLHF.

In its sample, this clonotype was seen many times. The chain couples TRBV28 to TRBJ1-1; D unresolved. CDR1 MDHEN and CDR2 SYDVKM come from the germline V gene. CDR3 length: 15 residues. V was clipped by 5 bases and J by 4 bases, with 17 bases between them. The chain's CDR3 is CASSVESLGATEAFF. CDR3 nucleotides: TGTGCCAGCAGTGTGGAATCCCTGGGCGCCACTGAAGCTTTCTTT.

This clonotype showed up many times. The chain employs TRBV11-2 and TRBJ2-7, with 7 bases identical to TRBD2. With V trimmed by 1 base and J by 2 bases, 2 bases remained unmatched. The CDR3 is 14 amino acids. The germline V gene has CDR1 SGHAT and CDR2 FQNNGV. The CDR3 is CASSLVGTTYEQYF. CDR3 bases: TGTGCCAGCAGCTTAGTAGGGACTACCTACGAGCAGTACTTC. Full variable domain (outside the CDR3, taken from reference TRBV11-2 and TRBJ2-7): EAGVAQSPRYKIIEKRQSVAFWCNPISGHATLYWYQQILGQGPKLLIQFQNNGVVDDSQLPKDRFSAERLKGVDSTLKIQPAKLEDSAVYLCASSLVGTTYEQYFGPGTRLTVT.

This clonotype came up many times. This CDR3 reads CASSLADSYFNQPQHF. For the CDR3, the DNA is TGTGCCAGCAGCTTAGCGGACAGCTACTTCAATCAGCCCCAGCATTTT. The gene calls are TRBV7-2 and TRBJ1-5; possibly TRBD1 for D (6 bases). CDR1 is SGHTA and CDR2 is FQGNSA in the germline V gene. V lost 0 bases and J 3 bases, leaving 12 bases between the germline ends. The CDR3 extends over 16 amino acids.

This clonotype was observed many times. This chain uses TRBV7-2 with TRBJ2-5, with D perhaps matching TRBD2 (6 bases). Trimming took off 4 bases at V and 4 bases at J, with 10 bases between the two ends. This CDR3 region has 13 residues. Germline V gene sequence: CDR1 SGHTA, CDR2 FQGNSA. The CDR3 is CASSSDGGETQYF. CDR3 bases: TGTGCCAGCAGCTCAGACGGGGGAGAGACCCAGTACTTC.

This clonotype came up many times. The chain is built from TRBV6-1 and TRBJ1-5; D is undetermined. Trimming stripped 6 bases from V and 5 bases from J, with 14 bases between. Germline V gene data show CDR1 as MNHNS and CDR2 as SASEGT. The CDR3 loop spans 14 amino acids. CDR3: CASSPVGVDQPQHF. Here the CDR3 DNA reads TGTGCCAGCAGCCCTGTTGGGGTGGATCAGCCCCAGCATTTT.

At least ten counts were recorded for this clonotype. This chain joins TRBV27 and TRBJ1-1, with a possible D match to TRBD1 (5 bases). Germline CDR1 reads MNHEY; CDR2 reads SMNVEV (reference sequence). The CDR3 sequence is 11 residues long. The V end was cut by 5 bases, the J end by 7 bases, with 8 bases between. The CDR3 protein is CASSGGFEAFF. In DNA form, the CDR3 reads TGTGCCAGCAGTGGGGGATTTGAAGCTTTCTTT.

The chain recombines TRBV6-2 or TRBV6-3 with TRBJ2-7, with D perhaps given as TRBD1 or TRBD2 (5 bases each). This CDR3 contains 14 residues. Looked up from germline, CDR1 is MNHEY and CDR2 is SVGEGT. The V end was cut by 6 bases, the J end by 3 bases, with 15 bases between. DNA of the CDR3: TGTGCCAGCAGGAGGACTCGGGGCGACTACGAGCAGTACTTC. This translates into CASRRTRGDYEQYF.

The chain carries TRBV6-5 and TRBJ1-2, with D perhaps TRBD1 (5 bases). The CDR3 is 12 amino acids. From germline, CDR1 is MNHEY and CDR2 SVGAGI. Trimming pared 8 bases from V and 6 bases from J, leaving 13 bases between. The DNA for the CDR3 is TGTGCCAGCGGGGGGAGTGTCCATGGCTACACCTTC. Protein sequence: CASGGSVHGYTF.

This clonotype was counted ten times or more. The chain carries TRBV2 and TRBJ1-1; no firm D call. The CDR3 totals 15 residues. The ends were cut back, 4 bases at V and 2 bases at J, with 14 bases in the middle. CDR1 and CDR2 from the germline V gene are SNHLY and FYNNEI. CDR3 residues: CASSVFRPVNTEAFF. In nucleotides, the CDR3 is TGTGCCAGCAGTGTGTTCAGACCAGTCAACACTGAAGCTTTCTTT.

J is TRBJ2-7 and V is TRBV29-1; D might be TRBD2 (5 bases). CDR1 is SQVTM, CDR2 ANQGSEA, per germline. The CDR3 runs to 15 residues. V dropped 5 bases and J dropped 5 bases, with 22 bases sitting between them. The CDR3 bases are TGCAGCGTTTGGACCCTTCCCGGGGAGCGAAACGAGCAGTACTTC. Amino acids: CSVWTLPGERNEQYF.

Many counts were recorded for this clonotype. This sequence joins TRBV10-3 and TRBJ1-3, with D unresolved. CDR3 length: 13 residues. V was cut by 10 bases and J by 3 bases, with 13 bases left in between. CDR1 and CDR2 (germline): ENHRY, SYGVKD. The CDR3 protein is CATQDGFGNTIYF. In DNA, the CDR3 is TGTGCCACCCAGGACGGATTTGGAAACACCATATATTTT.

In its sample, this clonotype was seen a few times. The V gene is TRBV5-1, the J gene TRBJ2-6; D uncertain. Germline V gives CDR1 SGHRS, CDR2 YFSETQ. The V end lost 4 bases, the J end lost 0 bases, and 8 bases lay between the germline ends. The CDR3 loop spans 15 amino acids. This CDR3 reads CASSPPLSGANVLTF. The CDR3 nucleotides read TGCGCCAGCAGCCCCCCCCTCTCTGGGGCCAACGTCCTGACTTTC.

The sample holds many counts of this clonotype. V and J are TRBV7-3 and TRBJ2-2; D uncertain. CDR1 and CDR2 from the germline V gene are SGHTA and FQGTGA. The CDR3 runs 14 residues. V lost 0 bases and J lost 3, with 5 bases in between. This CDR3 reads CASSLTGYTGELFF. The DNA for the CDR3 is TGTGCCAGCAGCTTAACAGGGTACACCGGGGAGCTGTTTTTT.

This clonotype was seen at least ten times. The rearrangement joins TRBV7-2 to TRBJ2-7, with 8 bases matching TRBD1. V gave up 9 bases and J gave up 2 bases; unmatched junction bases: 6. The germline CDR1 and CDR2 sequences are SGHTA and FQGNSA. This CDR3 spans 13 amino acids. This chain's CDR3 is CASRPGQAYEQYF. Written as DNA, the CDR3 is TGTGCCAGTAGACCGGGACAGGCCTACGAGCAGTACTTC.